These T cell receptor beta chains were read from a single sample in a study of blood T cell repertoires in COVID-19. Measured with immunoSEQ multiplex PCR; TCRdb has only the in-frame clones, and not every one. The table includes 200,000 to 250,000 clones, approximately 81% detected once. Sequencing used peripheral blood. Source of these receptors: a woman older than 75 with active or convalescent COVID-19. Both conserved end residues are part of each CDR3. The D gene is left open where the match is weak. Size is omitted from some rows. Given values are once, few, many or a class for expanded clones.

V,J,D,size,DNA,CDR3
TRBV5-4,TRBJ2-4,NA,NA,TGTGCCAGCAGCTTTGGGGGGAGCGCAGCAACAAACATTCAGTACTTC,CASSFGGSAATNIQYF
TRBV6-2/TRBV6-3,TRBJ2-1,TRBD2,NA,TGTGCCAGCAGTTACCCTGGACTAGCGGGGGCCCAGTTTTCCTACAATGAGCAGTTCTTC,CASSYPGLAGAQFSYNEQFF
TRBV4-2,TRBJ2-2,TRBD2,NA,TGTGCCAGCAGCCTCGGGACTAGGTTCCTGAACACCGGGGAGCTGTTTTTT,CASSLGTRFLNTGELFF
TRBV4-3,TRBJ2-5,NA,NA,TGCGCCAGCAGCCTCGCTGGTAGAGAGACCCAGTACTTC,CASSLAGRETQYF
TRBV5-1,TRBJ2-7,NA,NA,TGCGCCAGCAGCGCAGGAGGCTCCTACGAGCAGTACTTC,CASSAGGSYEQYF
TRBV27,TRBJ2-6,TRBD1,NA,TGTGCCAGCAGTTTATCATGGACAGGGTTTAAGTCTGGGGCCAACGTCCTGACTTTC,CASSLSWTGFKSGANVLTF
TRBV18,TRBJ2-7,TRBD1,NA,TGTGCCAGCTCACCATTCGGACAGGGCGTATGGTACGAGCAGTACTTC,CASSPFGQGVWYEQYF
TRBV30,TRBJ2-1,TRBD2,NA,TGTGCCTGGAAGGGACTAGCGGGAGGCCGGAGGATCTTC,CAWKGLAGGRRIF
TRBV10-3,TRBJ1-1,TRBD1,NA,TGTGCCTCAGAACAGGGGCGAAGGGACACTGAAGCTTTCTTT,CASEQGRRDTEAFF
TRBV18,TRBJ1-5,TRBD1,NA,TGTGCCAGCTCACCAGACAGGGCAGATAGCAATCAGCCCCAGCATTTT,CASSPDRADSNQPQHF
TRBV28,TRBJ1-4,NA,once,TGTGCCAGCAGTTTTAGCACAACTAATGAAAAACTGTTTTTT,CASSFSTTNEKLFF
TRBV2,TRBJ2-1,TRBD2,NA,TGTGCCAGCAGTCGGACTAGCGGGAGTCCCAATGAGCAGTTCTTC,CASSRTSGSPNEQFF